This entry features one TCR beta chain sequence. The data originate from a study of shared clonotypes between healthy human individuals. The J segment lost 2 bases and the V segment lost 4 bases, leaving 5 bases of the junction unmatched. Germline V gives CDR1 SGHDT, CDR2 YYEEEE. The CDR3 has 15 amino acids. The method was immunoSEQ multiplex PCR; TCRdb's version includes in-frame clones alone and lacks a portion of them. This table holds hundreds of thousands of clones, 90% to 97% found once. Terminally differentiated effector memory CD45RA+ cells were excluded by CCR7 positive selection of CD45RO-negative cells. All participating donors were Caucasian adults from Nashville, Tennessee.

This receptor was taken from a woman in her 30s in good health. The chain uses TRBV5-6 and TRBJ1-5; TRBD1 aligns across 8 bases. The sample consisted of naive CD8+ T cells sorted from blood. The DNA for the CDR3 is TGTGCCAGCAGCCACGGGACAGGACGCAATCAGCCCCAGCATTTT. Its translation is CASSHGTGRNQPQHF.